These 29 T cell receptor beta chains originate from one sample sequenced in a study of shared clonotypes between healthy human individuals. Sequencing was performed with immunoSEQ multiplex PCR; in TCRdb, only in-frame clones are kept and a portion is missing. The sample lists over a million clones, around 78% occurring once. Specimen: memory CD4+ T cells from PBMCs. The subset here: CD45RA-negative fraction. These receptors were obtained from a man aged 18 to 30 in good health. Some clones in this sample may be carry-over from other donors' samples.

The table lists this clone with a count of one. This sequence joins TRBV4-1 and TRBJ2-7; D is perhaps TRBD2 (7 bases). Deletions cut 7 bases from V and 6 bases from J, with 25 bases between. The CDR3 extends over 16 amino acids. Germline values: CDR1 MGHRA, CDR2 YSYEKL. For the CDR3, the DNA is TGCGCCAGCAATCGAGGGGGGGCCGACCCCATAGCCGAGCAGTACTTC. Amino acid sequence: CASNRGGADPIAEQYF.

CDR3 DNA: TGCGCCAGCAGCTTGGCCCGACTAGCGGGAGAAAGCACAGATACGCAGTATTTT. It encodes CASSLARLAGESTDTQYF. The V gene is TRBV5-1, the J gene TRBJ2-3; 12 nucleotides align to TRBD2. CDR3 length: 18 amino acids. Trimming cost V 0 bases and J 0 bases; bases outside gene matches: 5. Per germline, CDR1 SGHRS and CDR2 YFSETQ.

A remark on this clone: The sample carries other DNA sequences with the same CDR3. The V gene is TRBV28, the J gene TRBJ2-5, with 7 bases aligning to TRBD2. This CDR3 spans 14 amino acids. The J segment lost 2 bases and the V segment lost 2 bases, leaving 2 bases of the junction unmatched. CDR1 and CDR2 from the germline V gene are MDHEN and SYDVKM. CDR3 region: CASSLPSGQETQYF. The CDR3 nucleotides read TGTGCCAGCAGTTTACCTAGCGGACAAGAGACCCAGTACTTC. Combining the CDR3 with reference TRBV28 and TRBJ2-5 gives the whole variable domain DVKVTQSSRYLVKRTGEKVFLECVQDMDHENMFWYRQDPGLGLRLIYFSYDVKMKEKGDIPEGYSVSREKKERFSLILESASTNQTSMYLCASSLPSGQETQYFGPGTRLLVL.

On this clone: A far larger clone is off by one base, so a read error is likely. This sequence joins TRBV7-9 and TRBJ2-2; D may be TRBD2 (5 bases). Germline loops: CDR1 SEHNR, CDR2 FQNEAQ (reference sequence). The CDR3 is 15 amino acids. In nucleotides, the CDR3 is TGTGCCAGCAGCACCCGGACGGGGAGCGCCGGGGAGCTGTCTTTT. Protein: CASSTRTGSAGELSF.

V and J are TRBV11-2 and TRBJ1-2; D might be TRBD1 (5 bases). This CDR3 spans 15 amino acids. Germline V CDR1 and CDR2: SGHAT, FQNNGV. V lost 5 bases and J lost 0, with 13 bases in between. CDR3 protein: CASSVSGTSNYGYTF. The CDR3 DNA reads as TGTGCCAGCAGCGTTTCGGGGACCTCTAACTATGGCTACACCTTC.

The gene calls are TRBV5-1 and TRBJ2-2, with D perhaps matching TRBD1 or TRBD2 (5 bases each). The CDR3 length is 14 residues. In germline, CDR1 is SGHRS, CDR2 YFSETQ. V was trimmed by 3 bases and J by 8 bases, leaving 14 bases between them. The DNA for the CDR3 is TGCGCCAGCAGCTCCCAGGGACCTGAGGGGGAGCTGTTTTTT. Protein: CASSSQGPEGELFF. Complete variable domain (other parts from reference TRBV5-1 and TRBJ2-2): KAGVTQTPRYLIKTRGQQVTLSCSPISGHRSVSWYQQTPGQGLQFLFEYFSETQRNKGNFPGRFSGRQFSNSRSEMNVSTLELGDSALYLCASSSQGPEGELFFGEGSRLTVL.

The genes are TRBV2 and TRBJ2-7, with D uncertain. V was cut by 3 bases and J by 5 bases, with 11 bases left in between. This CDR3 is built from 13 residues. Germline V gives CDR1 SNHLY, CDR2 FYNNEI. The CDR3 loop reads CASSDAEVDEQYF. Here the CDR3 DNA reads TGTGCCAGCAGTGACGCCGAAGTCGACGAGCAGTACTTC.

The chain combines TRBV7-8 with TRBJ1-1; D gene unclear. The V and J ends lost 4 bases and 1 base respectively, with 10 bases between them. There are 14 residues in the CDR3. The V gene's germline CDR1 is SGHVS and CDR2 FQNEAQ. CDR3 DNA: TGTGCCAGCAGCTACAGCCTCCCGAACACTGAAGCTTTCTTT. It encodes CASSYSLPNTEAFF.

The chain employs TRBV10-3 and TRBJ1-1; 8 nucleotides agree with TRBD1. The CDR3 covers 14 residues. Trimming at V came to 3 bases and at J to 4 bases, leaving 4 bases not matched to a gene. CDR1 and CDR2 (germline): ENHRY, SYGVKD. The CDR3 nucleotides are TGTGCCATCAGTGAACCTCAGGGGGCCACTGAAGCTTTCTTT. Protein product: CAISEPQGATEAFF.

J is TRBJ1-6 and V is TRBV25-1; D gene uncertain. CDR3 length equals 14 residues. The ends were cut back, 1 base at V and 10 bases at J, with 11 bases in the middle. CDR1 is MGHDK, CDR2 SYGVNS, per germline. The CDR3 coding sequence is TGTGCCAGCAGTGAATCCCAGGCTCGGTCACCCCTCCACTTT. Protein: CASSESQARSPLHF.

This chain links TRBV30 with TRBJ2-2, with D perhaps TRBD2 (5 bases). Germline V gives CDR1 GTSNPN, CDR2 SVGIG (reference sequence). The germline V and J ends were trimmed by 1 base and 10 bases, with 13 bases remaining between them. This CDR3 contains 13 residues. The CDR3 is CAWSGGRTPELFF. The CDR3 nucleotides read TGTGCCTGGAGTGGCGGGCGGACCCCGGAGCTGTTTTTT.

This chain links TRBV28 with TRBJ1-5; a possible D gene is TRBD1 (6 bases). Germline lookup yields CDR1 MDHEN and CDR2 SYDVKM. The CDR3 length is 16 residues. V gave up 5 bases and J gave up 2 bases, with 16 bases separating them. CDR3 loop: CASSPSGGFGNQPQHF. The CDR3 DNA is TGTGCCAGCAGTCCCAGCGGGGGCTTTGGCAATCAGCCCCAGCATTTT.

The chain joins TRBV2 to TRBJ2-7; D remains unclear. Germline V CDR1 and CDR2: SNHLY, FYNNEI. The CDR3 extends over 15 amino acids. Trimming took 2 bases from V and 2 from J, leaving 13 bases between them. Written as DNA, the CDR3 is TGTGCCAGCAGTGAATTAGAGGCCCGGCCCTACGAGCAGTACTTC. Translated, it gives CASSELEARPYEQYF. The variable domain in full, with the rest retrieved from reference TRBV2 and TRBJ2-7, is EPEVTQTPSHQVTQMGQEVILRCVPISNHLYFYWYRQILGQKVEFLVSFYNNEISEKSEIFDDQFSVERPDGSNFTLKIRSTKLEDSAMYFCASSELEARPYEQYFGPGTRLTVT.

The chain employs TRBV6-4 and TRBJ1-2, with D unclear. Deletions cut 8 bases from V and 4 bases from J, with 20 bases between. The CDR3 loop spans 15 amino acids. Per germline, CDR1 MRHNA and CDR2 SNTAGT. Here the CDR3 reads CASSPSSQRSYGYTF. The CDR3 bases are TGTGCCAGCTCTCCGTCGTCCCAACGGAGCTATGGCTACACCTTC.

This chain uses TRBV18 with TRBJ2-2; D is ambiguous. Germline CDR1 and CDR2: KGHSH and LQKENI. V gave up 1 base and J gave up 2 bases, with 5 bases separating them. The CDR3 sequence is 14 residues long. CDR3 region: CASSPQQNTGELFF. The CDR3 DNA sequence: TGTGCCAGCTCACCACAACAAAACACCGGGGAGCTGTTTTTT. The full variable domain, with the rest looked up from reference TRBV18 and TRBJ2-2, is NAGVMQNPRHLVRRRGQEARLRCSPMKGHSHVYWYRQLPEEGLKFMVYLQKENIIDESGMPKERFSAEFPKEGPSILRIQQVVRGDSAAYFCASSPQQNTGELFFGEGSRLTVL.

V usage is TRBV6-5 and J usage is TRBJ2-2, with a possible D match to TRBD1 (6 bases). Trimming cost V 2 bases and J 4 bases, with 11 bases left between them. This CDR3 is built from 15 residues. The germline CDR1 and CDR2 sequences are MNHEY and SVGAGI. For the CDR3, the DNA is TGTGCCAGCAGTTACACGGACAGACGCACCGGGGAGCTGTTTTTT. It yields the protein CASSYTDRRTGELFF.

The chain couples TRBV9 to TRBJ2-1; 9 nucleotides agree with TRBD2. Germline V gene data show CDR1 as SGDLS and CDR2 as YYNGEE. The V segment lost 4 bases and the J segment 12 bases; nucleotides outside the gene matches: 11. This CDR3 is built from 14 residues. As DNA, the CDR3 is TGTGCCAGCAGCCTGGGACTAGCCTCCAATCTGCAGTTCTTC. This gives the protein CASSLGLASNLQFF.

This chain uses TRBV4-1 with TRBJ1-5, with D possibly TRBD1 on 6 matching bases. The germline V gene has CDR1 MGHRA and CDR2 YSYEKL. The V end lost 11 bases, the J end lost 0 bases, and 20 bases lay between the germline ends. The CDR3 consists of 16 residues. In DNA, the CDR3 is TGCGCCTCGACCCCGGGGGCAACGGGTAGCAATCAGCCCCAGCATTTT. It codes for CASTPGATGSNQPQHF.

This chain joins TRBV30 and TRBJ1-3; D not resolved. Germline CDR1 reads GTSNPN; CDR2 reads SVGIG (reference sequence). The CDR3 extends over 12 amino acids. DNA for the CDR3: TGTGCGCGAGGGCTCCCTGGAAACACCATATATTTT. The encoded protein is CARGLPGNTIYF.

This clone was observed a single time. The rearrangement links TRBV4-1 to TRBJ2-7; no firm D call. Trimming shortened V by 3 bases and J by 5 bases, and 20 bases separated the two germline ends. Germline CDR1 MGHRA, CDR2 YSYEKL. This CDR3 is 16 amino acids long. Here the CDR3 DNA reads TGCGCCAGCAGCCAGCTACTCTTAAAGCGTGAAAACGAGCAGTACTTC. Protein sequence: CASSQLLLKRENEQYF.

The V and J genes are TRBV5-1 and TRBJ1-2; TRBD1 aligns across 7 bases. The CDR3 consists of 13 residues. CDR1 is SGHRS, CDR2 YFSETQ, per germline. Unmatched junction bases numbered 5, after V lost 5 bases and J lost 4 bases. The CDR3 here is CASSRGQIYGYTF. The CDR3 bases are TGCGCCAGCAGTAGGGGACAGATCTATGGCTACACCTTC.

This chain connects TRBV5-6 to TRBJ2-1, with 14 bases that match TRBD2. V was clipped by 4 bases and J by 0 bases; unmatched bases: 6. CDR3 size: 18 residues. CDR1 is SGHDT, CDR2 YYEEEE, per germline. The DNA for the CDR3 is TGTGCCAGCAGCCCGACTAGCGGGAGGGCCAGCTCCTACAATGAGCAGTTCTTC. Translating gives CASSPTSGRASSYNEQFF.

This clone was picked up one time. The V gene is TRBV11-1, the J gene TRBJ2-3, with D hard to call. The V gene's germline CDR1 is SGHAT and CDR2 FQDESV (reference sequence). Trimming stripped 3 bases from V and 2 bases from J, with 9 bases between. This CDR3 is 14 amino acids long. The CDR3 here is CASSFSATTDTQYF. CDR3 nucleotide sequence: TGTGCCAGCAGCTTCAGCGCAACCACAGATACGCAGTATTTT. Looking up the rest from reference TRBV11-1 and TRBJ2-3 gives the full variable domain: EAEVAQSPRYKITEKSQAVAFWCDPISGHATLYWYRQILGQGPELLVQFQDESVVDDSQLPKDRFSAERLKGVDSTLKIQPAELGDSAMYLCASSFSATTDTQYFGPGTRLTVL.

The rearrangement joins TRBV6-6 to TRBJ2-5, with 8 bases aligning to TRBD1. The closer fit of TRBJ2-7 to the DNA end suggests the J call may be wrong. The CDR3 runs to 16 residues. Germline values: CDR1 MNHNY, CDR2 SVGAGI (reference sequence). The CDR3 region has the DNA TGTGCCAGCAGTTACCCCCCGACAGGGGCTAGCTACGAGCAGTACTTC. Its protein product is CASSYPPTGASYEQYF.

This clone was detected a few times. The same CDR3 also results from other DNA sequences found in this sample. The rearrangement links TRBV30 to TRBJ1-3; D remains unclear. The CDR3 loop spans 12 amino acids. Germline CDR1 reads GTSNPN; CDR2 reads SVGIG (reference sequence). Trimming shortened V by 7 bases and J by 0 bases, and 7 bases separated the two germline ends. The DNA for the CDR3 is TGTGCCTCGATCGACTCTGGAAACACCATATATTTT. This sequence encodes CASIDSGNTIYF.

V and J are TRBV27 and TRBJ2-7; 7 positions match TRBD1. Trimming removed 6 bases from V and 0 bases from J; junction bases left unmatched: 5. The CDR3 totals 14 residues. Germline-derived CDR1 and CDR2 are MNHEY and SMNVEV (reference sequence). DNA of the CDR3: TGTGCCAGCAGCTGGACAGGCCTCTCCTACGAGCAGTACTTC. As protein: CASSWTGLSYEQYF.

The V gene is TRBV27, the J gene TRBJ2-7; D is possibly TRBD1 (6 bases). This CDR3 contains 14 residues. V lost 9 bases and J 2 bases, leaving 17 bases between the germline ends. Germline V lookup: CDR1 MNHEY, CDR2 SMNVEV (reference sequence). CDR3 nucleotide sequence: TGTGCCAGTAGCCTAAGACGACAGGCCTACGAGCAGTACTTC. It encodes CASSLRRQAYEQYF.

The rearrangement uses TRBV11-2 and TRBJ2-1; 13 bases are shared with TRBD2. CDR1 and CDR2 (germline): SGHAT, FQNNGV. V shed 5 bases, J shed 6 bases, and the junction held 7 bases outside the gene matches. The CDR3 runs 16 residues. CDR3 sequence (DNA): TGTGCCAGCAGCGCATCAACTAGCGGGAGGGCCAATGAGCAGTTCTTC. This codes for CASSASTSGRANEQFF. Full variable domain (remainder filled in from reference TRBV11-2 and TRBJ2-1): EAGVAQSPRYKIIEKRQSVAFWCNPISGHATLYWYQQILGQGPKLLIQFQNNGVVDDSQLPKDRFSAERLKGVDSTLKIQPAKLEDSAVYLCASSASTSGRANEQFFGPGTRLTVL.

For the CDR3, the DNA is TGTGCCAGCAGTGGCTGGGCGGGAGTGGGCACCGGGGAGCTGTTTTTT. It specifies CASSGWAGVGTGELFF. The V call is TRBV6-1, the J call TRBJ2-2, with 7 bases matching TRBD2. Germline trimming cut 4 bases from V and 4 bases from J; bases unmatched to any gene: 9. The CDR3 length is 16 residues. The germline CDR1 and CDR2 sequences are MNHNS and SASEGT.